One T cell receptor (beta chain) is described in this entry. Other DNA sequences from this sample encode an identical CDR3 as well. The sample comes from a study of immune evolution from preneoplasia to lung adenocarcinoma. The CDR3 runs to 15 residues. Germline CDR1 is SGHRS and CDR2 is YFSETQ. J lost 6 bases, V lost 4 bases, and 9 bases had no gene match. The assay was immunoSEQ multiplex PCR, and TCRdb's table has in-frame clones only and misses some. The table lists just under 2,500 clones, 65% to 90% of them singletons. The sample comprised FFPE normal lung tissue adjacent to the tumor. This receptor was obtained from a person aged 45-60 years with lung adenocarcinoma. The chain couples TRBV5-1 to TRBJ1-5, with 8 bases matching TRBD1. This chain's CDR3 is CASSLGQGGSQPQHF. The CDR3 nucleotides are TGCGCCAGCAGCCTAGGACAGGGAGGGAGTCAGCCCCAGCATTTT.